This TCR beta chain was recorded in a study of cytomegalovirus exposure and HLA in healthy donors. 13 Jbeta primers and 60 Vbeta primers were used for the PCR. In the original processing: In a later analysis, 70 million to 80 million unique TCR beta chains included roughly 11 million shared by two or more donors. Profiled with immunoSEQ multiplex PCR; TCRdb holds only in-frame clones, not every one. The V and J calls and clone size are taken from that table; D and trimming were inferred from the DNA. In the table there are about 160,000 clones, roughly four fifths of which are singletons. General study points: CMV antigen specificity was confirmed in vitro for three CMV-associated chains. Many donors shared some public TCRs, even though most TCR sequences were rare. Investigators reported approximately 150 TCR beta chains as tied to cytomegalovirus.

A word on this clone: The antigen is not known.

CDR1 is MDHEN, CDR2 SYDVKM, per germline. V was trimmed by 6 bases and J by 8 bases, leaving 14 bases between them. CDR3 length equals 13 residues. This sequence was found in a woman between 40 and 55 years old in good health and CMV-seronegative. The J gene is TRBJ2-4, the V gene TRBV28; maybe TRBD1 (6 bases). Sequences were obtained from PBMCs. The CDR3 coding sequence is TGTGCCAGCAGATCTACAGGGTACGACATTCAGTACTTC. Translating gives CASRSTGYDIQYF.